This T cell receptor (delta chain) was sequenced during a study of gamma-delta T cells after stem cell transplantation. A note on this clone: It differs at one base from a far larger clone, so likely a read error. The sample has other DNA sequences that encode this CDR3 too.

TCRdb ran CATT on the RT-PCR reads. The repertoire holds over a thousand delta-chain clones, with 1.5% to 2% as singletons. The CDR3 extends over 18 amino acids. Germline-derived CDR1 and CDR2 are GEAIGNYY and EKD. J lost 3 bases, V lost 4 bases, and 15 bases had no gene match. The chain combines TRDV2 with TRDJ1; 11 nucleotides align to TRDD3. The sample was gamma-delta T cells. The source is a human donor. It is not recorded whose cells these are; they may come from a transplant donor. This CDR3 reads CACEQLGDRGSAADKLIF. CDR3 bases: TGTGCCTGTGAACAACTGGGGGATAGGGGATCCGCCGCCGATAAACTCATCTTT.